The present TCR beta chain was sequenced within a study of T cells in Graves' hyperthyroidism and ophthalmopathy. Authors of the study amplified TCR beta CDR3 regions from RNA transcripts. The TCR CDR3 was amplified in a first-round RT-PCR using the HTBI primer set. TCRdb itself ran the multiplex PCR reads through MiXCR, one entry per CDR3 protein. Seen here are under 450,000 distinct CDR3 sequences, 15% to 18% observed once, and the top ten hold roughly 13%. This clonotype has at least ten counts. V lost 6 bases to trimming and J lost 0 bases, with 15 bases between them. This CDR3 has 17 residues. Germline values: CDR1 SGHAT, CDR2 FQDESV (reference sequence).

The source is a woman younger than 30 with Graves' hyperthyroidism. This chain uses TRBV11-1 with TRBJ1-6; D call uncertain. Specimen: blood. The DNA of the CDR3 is TGTGCCAGCAGGCGTTCACAGAGGAGCTCCTATAATTCACCCCTCCACTTT. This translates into CASRRSQRSSYNSPLHF.